There are many counts of the clone carrying this T cell receptor beta chain. Germline-derived CDR1 and CDR2 are MNHNS and SASEGT. The CDR3 consists of 14 residues. Trimming cost V 2 bases and J 6 bases, with 11 bases left between them. Unsorted libraries were generated from 2 million PBMCs held at -80 degrees C. This record comes from a study of neurological immune-mediated disorders. cDNA synthesis was performed by 5'RACE with 10-nucleotide random UMIs. TCRdb used MiXCR to reprocess the 5' RACE reads, holding one entry per CDR3 protein. The table lists 20,000 to 30,000 distinct CDR3 sequences, roughly 6.3% of them singletons.

Sequenced material: PBMCs. This chain joins TRBV6-1 and TRBJ1-5; weak D call: TRBD1 (5 bases). The TCR originated in a woman in her thirties or forties in good health. DNA of the CDR3: TGTGCCAGCAGTGAAATCGGGGGAGGTCAGCCCCAGCATTTT. Translating gives CASSEIGGGQPQHF.